What follows is one TCR beta chain and its context. Donors were healthy HIV-negative adults without recently reported acute infections or vaccinations. The table came from immunoSEQ multiplex PCR; TCRdb's copy has only in-frame clones and leaves some out. This table has some 790,000 clones, roughly 72% appearing once. Germline loops: CDR1 MDHEN, CDR2 SYDVKM. The CDR3 loop spans 15 amino acids. Trimming cost V 6 bases and J 3 bases; bases outside gene matches: 6. This record comes from a study of shared clonotypes between healthy human individuals. Sequenced sample: memory CD4+ T cells sorted from blood. Sample subset: CD45RA-negative fraction. The chain has TRBV28 and TRBJ2-3, with 10 positions matching TRBD1. This receptor was obtained from a woman in her thirties in good health. CDR3 nucleotide sequence: TGTGCCAGCAGCCAAACGGGACAGGGGACAGATACGCAGTATTTT. Amino acids: CASSQTGQGTDTQYF.